This T cell receptor beta chain appears in the sequencing data of a study of cytomegalovirus exposure and HLA in healthy donors. Study-level results: Analyzed later, association rates of TCRs varied across HLA loci, with DRB1 most and HLA-C fewest. Researchers reportedly found TCR beta sequences accurately predicted most subjects' HLA-A and HLA-B alleles.

The CDR3 totals 13 residues. CDR1 GTSNPN and CDR2 SVGIG come from the germline V gene (reference sequence). V was pared by 7 bases and J by 0 bases, with 7 bases between. Primers for the PCR totalled 60 Vbeta and 13 Jbeta. Only in-frame clones appear in the TCRdb table, and some are missing; sequencing was by immunoSEQ multiplex PCR. The sample contains around 180,000 clones, 81% of which appear only once. For this clone: Its matching antigen is unknown.

The sequenced sample consisted of PBMCs. The clonotype was recovered from a woman younger than 30 in good health and CMV-seropositive. The chain recombines TRBV30 with TRBJ2-6; D unresolved. In DNA form, the CDR3 reads TGTGCCTCTAGTAACTCTGGGGCCAACGTCCTGACTTTC. Translated, it gives CASSNSGANVLTF.